Shown below are 30 T cell receptor beta chains from a single sample sequenced in a study of breast tumors, draining lymph nodes, adjacent tissues. Breast cancer patients provided tissue from their axillary draining lymph nodes. TCRdb re-called the multiplex PCR reads through MiXCR, storing one row per CDR3 protein. The sample holds about 110,000 distinct CDR3 sequences, about 31% seen once. The sequenced sample was axillary lymph node tissue. The receptor set was obtained from a female donor with breast cancer. Some clones in this sample may be carry-over from other donors' samples.

As for this clonotype: Mismatch with germline at one junction end may stem from a read error. J is TRBJ1-5 and V is TRBV9; D not resolved. CDR1 and CDR2 (germline): SGDLS, YYNGEE. The CDR3 sequence is 14 residues long. CDR3 sequence: CASSVGWEEQPQPF. In DNA form, the CDR3 reads TGTGCCAGCAGCGTAGGGTGGGAAGAGCAGCCCCAGCCTTTT.

This clonotype was observed many times. The chain carries TRBV7-9 and TRBJ2-1; 10 bases agree with TRBD2. CDR1 and CDR2 from the germline V gene are SEHNR and FQNEAQ (reference sequence). This CDR3 region has 16 residues. The V gene end was trimmed by 5 bases and the J gene end by 4 bases; junction bases not matched to a gene: 8. In DNA form, the CDR3 reads TGTGCCAGCAGCCGACTAGCGGGTAACACATACAATGAGCAGTTCTTC. Protein: CASSRLAGNTYNEQFF.

This sequence joins TRBV7-9 and TRBJ1-6; unclear D gene. V gave up 3 bases and J gave up 8 bases, with 8 bases separating them. This CDR3 spans 13 amino acids. CDR1 is SEHNR, CDR2 FQNEAQ, per germline (reference sequence). CDR3 sequence (DNA): TGTGCCAGCAGCTTGGGCAGCGATTCACCCCTCCACTTT. Amino acid sequence: CASSLGSDSPLHF.

With regard to this clonotype: At one of its ends the junction is not consistent with the germline gene, which may arise from a read error. CDR3 sequence (DNA): TGTGCCAGCAACTCCTGGGGGACGGGTCCAGATACGCAGTGTTTT. It translates to CASNSWGTGPDTQCF. This chain uses TRBV7-9 with TRBJ2-3; D could derive from TRBD1 or TRBD2 (5 bases each). Germline lookup yields CDR1 SEHNR and CDR2 FQNEAQ (reference sequence). This CDR3 is built from 15 residues.

Worth noting for this clonotype: Since a much larger clone is just one base distant, this may be a read error. The chain joins TRBV7-9 to TRBJ2-6; D is possibly TRBD1 (5 bases). This CDR3 is built from 15 residues. From germline, CDR1 is SEHNR and CDR2 FQNEAQ (reference sequence). CDR3 DNA sequence: TGTGCCAGCAGCCCCAGCCCTCCTGGGGCCAACGTCCTGCCTTTC. Its protein product is CASSPSPPGANVLPF.

This chain joins TRBV7-6 and TRBJ1-2; 7 nucleotides line up with TRBD1. Losses at the gene ends were 1 base for V and 2 bases for J; bases not matched to a gene: 1. CDR3 length: 14 residues. CDR1 is SGHVS, CDR2 FNYEAQ, per germline. The CDR3 reads CASSLEGQNYGYTF. The CDR3 DNA follows: TGTGCCAGCAGCTTAGAGGGACAGAACTATGGCTACACCTTC.

This clonotype showed up many times. Being one base from a much bigger clone, this may be a read error. The genes are TRBV20-1 and TRBJ2-5; a possible D gene is TRBD1 (5 bases). This CDR3 contains 14 residues. From germline, CDR1 is DFQATT and CDR2 SNEGSKA (reference sequence). The chain's CDR3 is CSASPRTSQATQYF. In DNA, the CDR3 is TGCAGTGCTAGCCCCCGGACATCACAAGCGACCCAGTACTTC.

The table lists this clonotype with many counts. The rearrangement uses TRBV25-1 and TRBJ2-3; D is possibly TRBD1 or TRBD2 (5 bases each). Germline V gene data show CDR1 as MGHDK and CDR2 as SYGVNS. Trimming removed 3 bases from V and 4 bases from J, with 8 bases in between. The CDR3 has 13 residues. CDR3: CASSEQGADTQYF. The CDR3 DNA is TGTGCCAGCAGTGAGCAGGGAGCAGATACGCAGTATTTT.

The sample holds many counts of this clonotype. The chain joins TRBV3-1 to TRBJ2-2; D call uncertain. V gave up 5 bases and J gave up 3 bases, with 4 bases separating them. CDR3 length equals 12 residues. Germline-derived CDR1 and CDR2 are LGHDT and YNNKEL (reference sequence). The CDR3 here is CASSGDTGELFF. CDR3 in DNA: TGTGCCAGCAGCGGGGACACCGGGGAGCTGTTTTTT.

In its sample, this clonotype was seen many times. The CDR3 DNA sequence: TGCGCCAGCAGCGACGCAACAATGCTTTGGCTTCGCGGGGATACGCAGTATTTT. It encodes CASSDATMLWLRGDTQYF. This chain links TRBV4-3 with TRBJ2-3; TRBD2 might be the D (5 bases). The CDR3 sequence is 18 residues long. CDR1 LGHNA and CDR2 YSLEER come from the germline V gene. V was shortened by 5 bases and J by 6 bases, with 27 bases between the two germline ends.

Details on this clonotype: A much larger clone lies a single base off, so this may be a read error. In this CDR3 the conserved last residue, phenylalanine or tryptophan, is missing, so a read error is likely. V is TRBV5-8 and J is TRBJ2-1; weak D call: TRBD2 (6 bases). This CDR3 has 16 amino acids. Germline-derived CDR1 and CDR2 are SGHTS and YDEGEE. The germline V and J ends were trimmed by 4 bases and 0 bases, with 14 bases remaining between them. CDR3 amino acids: CASSLPWRGSYNEQFS. The CDR3 DNA follows: TGTGCCAGCAGCCTCCCATGGCGGGGCTCCTACAATGAGCAGTTCTCC.

Comment on this clonotype: At one end, the junction sequence differs from germline, possibly due to a read error. The rearrangement uses TRBV20-1 and TRBJ2-7; perhaps TRBD2 as D (7 bases). Germline V CDR1 and CDR2: DFQATT, SNEGSKA (reference sequence). This CDR3 region has 13 residues. The DNA of the CDR3 is TGCGGTGCTACCCGGGGGGCGGGGAGTGAGCAGTACTTC. This sequence encodes CGATRGAGSEQYF.

This clonotype was observed at least ten times. The rearrangement uses TRBV28 and TRBJ1-5; 9 bases agree with TRBD1. This CDR3 region has 14 residues. Germline-derived CDR1 and CDR2 are MDHEN and SYDVKM. Trimming cost V 6 bases and J 6 bases; bases outside gene matches: 6. The CDR3 DNA follows: TGTGCCAGCAGCCTAACAGGGGGCACTCAGCCCCAGCATTTT. Translation gives CASSLTGGTQPQHF.

In regard to this clonotype: The CDR3 carries no conserved terminal phenylalanine or tryptophan, so it likely arises from a read error. Because the CDR3's place on the DNA is in doubt, the DNA is left out and the CDR3 is given as listed by TCRdb. V is TRBV11-2 and J is TRBJ1-4; the table's D call of TRBD1 was not tested on the DNA. The CDR3 extends over 14 residues, inclusive of both ends. In germline, CDR1 is SGHAT, CDR2 FQNNGV. CDR3 in amino acids: CASSLPRGGEQGNY.

Ten or more counts support this clonotype. CDR3 region: CSAGLGDTQYF. The CDR3 DNA follows: TGCAGTGCTGGCCTGGGAGATACGCAGTATTTT. V is TRBV20-1 and J is TRBJ2-3; D gene unclear. Per germline, CDR1 DFQATT and CDR2 SNEGSKA (reference sequence). Trimming left V 5 bases short and J 5 bases short, with 8 bases between. The CDR3 spans 11 residues.

This clonotype showed up many times. This sequence joins TRBV20-1 and TRBJ2-7; possible D gene TRBD1, 5 bases. Trimming removed 3 bases from V and 0 bases from J, with 18 bases in between. The CDR3 covers 16 residues. Germline V gene lookup returns CDR1 DFQATT and CDR2 SNEGSKA (reference sequence). The DNA for the CDR3 is TGCAGTGCTAGCGAGCGACAGCCGGTATCCTCCTACGAGCAGTACTTC. Protein sequence: CSASERQPVSSYEQYF.

This clonotype appeared many times. This sequence joins TRBV28 and TRBJ1-5; D call uncertain. This CDR3 region has 11 residues. The germline V gene encodes CDR1 MDHEN and CDR2 SYDVKM. V dropped 4 bases and J dropped 6 bases, with 4 bases sitting between them. The CDR3 reads CASSSFQPQHF. The CDR3 bases are TGTGCCAGCAGTTCTTTTCAGCCCCAGCATTTT.

In this sample, this clonotype turned up many times. The genes are TRBV30 and TRBJ1-5, with 8 nucleotides matching TRBD1. Germline-derived CDR1 and CDR2 are GTSNPN and SVGIG (reference sequence). Unmatched junction bases numbered 5, after V lost 2 bases and J lost 11 bases. The CDR3 totals 12 residues. The CDR3 region is CAWSYHRGAQHF. CDR3 in DNA: TGTGCCTGGAGTTACCACAGGGGGGCCCAGCATTTT.

Many counts were recorded for this clonotype. The rearrangement uses TRBV5-6 and TRBJ1-2; D call uncertain. The length of the CDR3 is 16 residues. Trimming took 4 bases from V and 4 from J, leaving 20 bases between them. Germline CDR1 and CDR2: SGHDT and YYEEEE. CDR3 sequence reads: CASSDSGRRVSYGYTF. CDR3 in DNA: TGTGCCAGCAGCGATTCTGGCAGGCGAGTTAGCTATGGCTACACCTTC.

In the case of this clonotype: A much larger clone sits a single nucleotide away, making a read error possible. This chain uses TRBV11-3 with TRBJ2-3; possible D gene TRBD2, 6 bases. Trimming pared 3 bases from V and 10 bases from J, leaving 17 bases between. The V gene's germline CDR1 is SGHNT and CDR2 YENEEA. The CDR3 runs to 14 residues. The chain's CDR3 is CASSFSGPYDAQYF. The CDR3 nucleotides read TGTGCCAGCAGCTTTAGCGGCCCCTATGATGCGCAGTATTTT.

With regard to this clonotype: Likely a read error: the CDR3 ends without its conserved phenylalanine or tryptophan. The chain links TRBV5-1 to TRBJ1-1, with D possibly matching TRBD1 (6 bases). Germline lookup yields CDR1 SGHRS and CDR2 YFSETQ. V was clipped by 1 base and J by 0 bases, with 10 bases between them. CDR3 length equals 15 residues. The CDR3 sequence: CASSLKQGLNTEAFL. CDR3 in DNA: TGCGCCAGCAGCTTGAAGCAGGGGTTGAACACTGAAGCTTTCTTG.

This clonotype was counted at least ten times. The chain recombines TRBV4-2 with TRBJ2-3, with 10 bases fitting TRBD2. The CDR3 covers 17 residues. Unmatched junction bases numbered 4, after V lost 1 base and J lost 0 bases. The germline V gene has CDR1 LGHNA and CDR2 YNFKEQ. The CDR3 protein is CASSQVPSGGSTDTQYF. Here the CDR3 DNA reads TGTGCCAGCAGCCAAGTCCCTAGCGGGGGAAGCACAGATACGCAGTATTTT.

As concerns this clonotype: Just one base apart from a much larger clone, this may be a read error. The chain has TRBV3-1 and TRBJ1-5; no clear D. CDR1 and CDR2 (germline): LGHDT, YNNKEL (reference sequence). This CDR3 has 15 amino acids. V lost 1 base, J lost 4 bases, and 11 bases lay in between. CDR3 region: CASSQGPGKNQPQHF. The CDR3 nucleotides read TGTGCCAGCAGCCAAGGGCCAGGTAAGAATCAGCCCCAGCATTTT.

This clonotype was seen repeatedly, ten times or more. This sequence joins TRBV5-8 and TRBJ2-1, with 9 bases fitting TRBD2. CDR1 and CDR2 (germline): SGHTS, YDEGEE. This CDR3 has 14 residues. J was trimmed by 10 bases and V by 0 bases; bases with no gene match: 5. The CDR3 reads CASSLAGLALEQFF. The CDR3, as DNA: TGTGCCAGCAGCTTGGCGGGACTAGCTTTGGAGCAGTTCTTC.

V usage is TRBV5-1 and J usage is TRBJ1-6; 8 bases are shared with TRBD1. The germline V gene encodes CDR1 SGHRS and CDR2 YFSETQ. This CDR3 comprises 14 residues. Trimming took 2 bases from V and 13 from J; bases not matched to a gene: 8. The CDR3 spells CASSLGTGTSPLHF. Here the CDR3 DNA reads TGCGCCAGCAGCTTAGGGACAGGAACTTCCCCCCTCCACTTT.

There are many counts of this clonotype. J is TRBJ2-3 and V is TRBV4-3; possibly TRBD1 for D (5 bases). In germline, CDR1 is LGHNA, CDR2 YSLEER. The V end was cut by 4 bases, the J end by 5 bases, with 13 bases between. The CDR3 covers 14 residues. The CDR3, as DNA: TGCGCCAGCAGCCCCGGACATTCCGGAGATACGCAGTATTTT. Its translation: CASSPGHSGDTQYF.

This clonotype was recorded at least ten times. The CDR3 nucleotides are TGTGCCAGCTCAACCCTAGATGAGCAGTTCTTC. Protein product: CASSTLDEQFF. V is TRBV18 and J is TRBJ2-1; the D is unclear. The CDR3 has 11 residues. Germline loops: CDR1 KGHSH, CDR2 LQKENI. V was trimmed by 5 bases and J by 8 bases, leaving 7 bases between them.

In the case of this clonotype: A much larger clone differs by one base, so this may be a read error. V is TRBV7-2 and J is TRBJ1-1; D is undetermined. Trimming left V 5 bases short and J 1 base short, with 11 bases between. CDR1 is SGHTA and CDR2 is FQGNSA in the germline V gene. This CDR3 has 14 amino acids. The CDR3 DNA is TGTGCCAGCAGCCAGATCGAAGGGAACACTGAAGCTTTCTTT. This codes for CASSQIEGNTEAFF.

This clonotype was recorded at least ten times. V usage is TRBV3-1 and J usage is TRBJ2-1, with 13 bases fitting TRBD2. The CDR3 is made up of 15 amino acids. V trimming: 0 bases; J trimming: 15 bases; junction bases outside the gene matches: 8. Per germline, CDR1 LGHDT and CDR2 YNNKEL (reference sequence). The CDR3: CASSQDLLAGGPWFF. CDR3 nucleotide sequence: TGTGCCAGCAGCCAAGATCTACTAGCGGGAGGGCCGTGGTTCTTC.

The table lists this clonotype with many counts. The gene calls are TRBV10-3 and TRBJ2-3; perhaps TRBD1 as D (6 bases). Per germline, CDR1 ENHRY and CDR2 SYGVKD. V was shortened by 11 bases and J by 3 bases, with 21 bases between the two germline ends. CDR3 length: 15 amino acids. As DNA, the CDR3 is TGTGCCTCTTCCACCACAGGGACCCTGACAGATACGCAGTATTTT. It yields the protein CASSTTGTLTDTQYF.